One T cell receptor (beta chain) is described in this entry. Antigen unknown. Some clones are missing from TCRdb's copy, which holds only in-frame ones; the method was immunoSEQ multiplex PCR. Seen here are 150,000 to 200,000 clones, 84% observed once, and the top ten hold about 7%. The record originates from a study of cytomegalovirus exposure and HLA in healthy donors. Study conclusions and caveats: The classifier reportedly diagnosed cytomegalovirus status with high specificity and sensitivity. Most TCR sequences were rare, but some public TCRs occurred in many donors.

Sample: PBMCs. The clonotype comes from a man between 18 and 35 years old in good health and CMV-seropositive.

The CDR3 coding sequence is TGTGCCAGCAGCCCGAGGGCTAGCTCCTACAATGAGCAGTTCTTC. Translating it yields CASSPRASSYNEQFF. The gene calls are TRBV9 and TRBJ2-1; D might be TRBD2 (5 bases). The length of the CDR3 is 15 residues. Trimming shortened V by 4 bases and J by 0 bases, and 11 bases separated the two germline ends. In germline, CDR1 is SGDLS, CDR2 YYNGEE.